These 8 T cell receptor beta chains share one sample of origin, sequenced in a study of CD8 T cells in Susac syndrome (dated by TCRdb to about 2019). The library was prepared using the immunoSEQ multiplex PCR assay. RNA was extracted using the RNeasy kit, and roughly 0.45 to 1 ug of the RNA was reverse transcribed with random hexamers. The public sequencing data were trimmed at Q25 with fastp and processed into clonotypes with MiXCR by TCRdb, which kept only in-frame beta chains. When rows share a CDR3 protein, they turn into one entry using the most common DNA and genes. In all, the sample holds some 47,000 distinct CDR3 sequences, and 90% to 95% of those were seen once. The ten top clones hold roughly 0.4% of the sample. Specimen: CD8+ T cells from PBMCs. These receptors were obtained from a human donor in good health.

The genes are TRBV10-3 and TRBJ1-1; unclear D gene. Trimming took 4 bases from V and 2 from J, leaving 8 bases between them. Germline CDR1 is ENHRY and CDR2 is SYGVKD. The CDR3 has 13 amino acids. CDR3 sequence: CAISAPGNTEAFF. The CDR3, as DNA: TGTGCCATCAGTGCTCCGGGAAACACTGAAGCTTTCTTT.

The V gene is TRBV5-4, the J gene TRBJ2-1; TRBD1 might be the D (6 bases). The CDR3 consists of 16 residues. Germline assignment: CDR1 SGHNT and CDR2 YYREEE (reference sequence). Trimming cost V 1 base and J 4 bases, with 15 bases left between them. CDR3 region: CASSLWGQAPYNEQFF. The CDR3 DNA is TGTGCCAGCAGCTTGTGGGGGCAGGCTCCTTACAATGAGCAGTTCTTC.

The chain combines TRBV7-6 with TRBJ2-5; D might be TRBD2 (5 bases). Germline V gene sequence: CDR1 SGHVS, CDR2 FNYEAQ. Between the trimmed V and J ends, which lost 6 bases and 2 bases, there was a span of 16 bases. The CDR3 runs to 15 residues. Here the CDR3 reads CASRPVGSGQETQYF. The CDR3 DNA reads as TGTGCCAGCAGACCGGTGGGCAGCGGACAAGAGACCCAGTACTTC.

The chain links TRBV15 to TRBJ2-7; 7 bases are a match to TRBD1. CDR1 LNHNV and CDR2 YYDKDF come from the germline V gene (reference sequence). The CDR3 is made up of 15 amino acids. With 3 bases clipped from V and 3 bases from J, the junction kept 8 bases outside the gene matches. CDR3 DNA: TGTGCCACCAGCAGCGGGACAGAAGGGCTCTACGAGCAGTACTTC. Protein sequence: CATSSGTEGLYEQYF.

The rearrangement joins TRBV7-2 to TRBJ2-5; possibly TRBD1 or TRBD2 for D (5 bases each). The CDR3 is 15 amino acids. V was cut by 1 base and J by 5 bases, with 14 bases left in between. Germline V CDR1 and CDR2: SGHTA, FQGNSA. CDR3 DNA sequence: TGTGCCAGCAGCTTAGTAGGGACGGCTGGGGAGACCCAGTACTTC. Its protein product is CASSLVGTAGETQYF.

This chain joins TRBV2 and TRBJ2-2; unclear D gene. CDR3 size: 17 residues. V was trimmed by 4 bases and J by 0 bases, leaving 15 bases between them. Germline loops: CDR1 SNHLY, CDR2 FYNNEI. In DNA, the CDR3 is TGTGCCAGCAGTGTCAAACACGCAGCCGCGAACACCGGGGAGCTGTTTTTT. Residues: CASSVKHAAANTGELFF.

This clonotype has just a few counts. CDR3 in DNA: TGTGCCAGCAGTTCACCCGGGACAGTGAACACTGAAGCTTTCTTT. Translated, it gives CASSSPGTVNTEAFF. The V call is TRBV6-2 or TRBV6-3, the J call TRBJ1-1, with 7 nucleotides matching TRBD1. J was trimmed by 0 bases and V by 4 bases; bases with no gene match: 5. This CDR3 spans 15 amino acids. The germline V gene has CDR1 MNHEY and CDR2 SVGEGT.

The chain has TRBV19 and TRBJ2-7; 8 bases agree with TRBD2. This CDR3 is 16 amino acids long. Germline V lookup: CDR1 LNHDA, CDR2 SQIVND (reference sequence). Trimming removed 4 bases from V and 1 base from J; junction bases left unmatched: 9. CDR3 sequence (DNA): TGTGCCAGTAGTAATTGGACTAGCCTCCAATCCTACGAGCAGTACTTC. It specifies CASSNWTSLQSYEQYF.